The 6 T cell receptor beta chains below were found in one sample sequenced in a study of T cell repertoires in aging, cancer and after chemotherapy. A mixed TRB-A/B primer pool amplified rearranged TRB by multiplex touch-down PCR. In TCRdb, the multiplex PCR reads were re-called with MiXCR into one record per CDR3 protein. In the table there are approximately 10,000 distinct CDR3 sequences, almost 30% of which are singletons. TCR beta rearrangements were amplified from peripheral blood genomic DNA. The sequencing sample was made of blood. The receptor set was obtained from a human donor in good health.

The table lists this clonotype with a few counts. The J gene is TRBJ1-1, the V gene TRBV19; D not certain. The CDR3 is 13 amino acids. Deletions cut 6 bases from V and 0 bases from J, with 8 bases between. The germline gives CDR1 LNHDA, CDR2 SQIVND (reference sequence). DNA of the CDR3: TGTGCCAGTAGGACGAGGTTGAACACTGAAGCTTTCTTT. This translates into CASRTRLNTEAFF.

The J gene is TRBJ1-1, the V gene TRBV6-5; 7 bases are shared with TRBD1. The CDR3 is 13 amino acids. Germline V gives CDR1 MNHEY, CDR2 SVGAGI. With V trimmed by 6 bases and J by 1 base, 2 bases remained unmatched. CDR3 coding DNA: TGTGCCAGCAGGAGGACAGGGAACACTGAAGCTTTCTTT. It yields the protein CASRRTGNTEAFF.

The table lists this clonotype with a few counts. The chain uses TRBV20-1 and TRBJ2-1; possible D gene TRBD2, 5 bases. The germline gives CDR1 DFQATT, CDR2 SNEGSKA (reference sequence). Trimming pared 5 bases from V and 9 bases from J, leaving 23 bases between. The CDR3 sequence is 15 residues long. CDR3 nucleotides: TGCAGTGCTTTACCACTACTAGACGGAAAACCTGAGCAGTTCTTC. Translated, it gives CSALPLLDGKPEQFF.

The table lists this clonotype with a few counts. This chain joins TRBV6-5 and TRBJ2-3; possibly TRBD2 for D (5 bases). The CDR3 extends over 17 amino acids. The ends were cut back, 5 bases at V and 6 bases at J, with 24 bases in the middle. CDR1 is MNHEY and CDR2 is SVGAGI in the germline V gene. The CDR3 region is CASSPSRLGEGWDTQYF. CDR3 nucleotide sequence: TGTGCCAGCAGTCCAAGCCGACTCGGGGAAGGTTGGGATACGCAGTATTTT.

This clonotype was seen only a few times. CDR3 in DNA: TGTGCCAGCTCACTAGCCGGGCCCCCGGAAGGAGATGAGCAGTTCTTC. This encodes CASSLAGPPEGDEQFF. This chain links TRBV27 with TRBJ2-1; a weak D match, TRBD2 (6 bases). Per the germline V gene, CDR1 is MNHEY and CDR2 is SMNVEV (reference sequence). The V gene lost 8 bases and the J gene lost 8 bases, with 25 bases spanning the gap. The CDR3 has 16 residues.

J is TRBJ1-6 and V is TRBV28, with a weak D call TRBD1 (6 bases). V was pared by 6 bases and J by 5 bases, with 23 bases between. Germline values: CDR1 MDHEN, CDR2 SYDVKM. The CDR3 covers 18 residues. The CDR3 sequence: CASSHSRGGYRNNSPLHF. The CDR3 DNA reads as TGTGCCAGCAGCCACTCCCGAGGGGGGTATAGAAATAATTCACCCCTCCACTTT. Full variable domain (remainder filled in from reference TRBV28 and TRBJ1-6): DVKVTQSSRYLVKRTGEKVFLECVQDMDHENMFWYRQDPGLGLRLIYFSYDVKMKEKGDIPEGYSVSREKKERFSLILESASTNQTSMYLCASSHSRGGYRNNSPLHFGNGTRLTVT.